Included here is one T cell receptor beta chain sequence, with context. This specimen belongs to a study of blood T cell repertoires in COVID-19. For the study at large: Acute and convalescent COVID-19 samples came from the United States, Italy and Spain. Sources were T cells, B-cell-depleted T cells, or PBMCs; the material itself was cDNA or gDNA.

Trimming took 0 bases from V and 5 from J, leaving 17 bases between them. The CDR3 is 16 residues long. The V gene's germline CDR1 is SGHDN and CDR2 FVKESK. Study processing details: How many nucleated cells were present was estimated from reference gene primer amplification. Produced via immunoSEQ multiplex PCR; TCRdb's table is partial and in-frame only. The V and J calls and clone size are taken from that table; D and trimming were inferred from the DNA. Among over 90,000 clones listed, 91% were seen once. Sequenced material: peripheral blood. This chain connects TRBV14 to TRBJ2-7; the D gene is possibly TRBD2 (7 bases). The clonotype comes from a man between 18 and 35 years old with acute or convalescent COVID-19. For the CDR3, the DNA is TGTGCCAGCAGCCAAGATTCGTCTACAGGGAGGGACGAGCAGTACTTC. It specifies CASSQDSSTGRDEQYF.